Following are 10 T cell receptor beta chains from one sample sequenced in a study of blood T cells in healthy people across ages. Next came a second PCR, run for about 6 to 12 cycles, which used a sample-barcoded 5' primer along with a J-beta primer mix. Each CDR3 protein gets one entry after TCRdb re-called the 5' RACE reads with MiXCR. The table records 1.5 million to 2 million distinct CDR3 sequences, around half of them present only once. Sequencing was performed on blood. The source is a woman aged 35 to 49 in good health.

This clonotype was counted only a few times. J is TRBJ1-2 and V is TRBV6-5, with D perhaps TRBD1 (5 bases). Germline V gives CDR1 MNHEY, CDR2 SVGAGI. The V end was cut by 7 bases, the J end by 8 bases, with 23 bases between. The CDR3 spans 15 residues. This chain's CDR3 is CASISWGEGNEGYTF. The CDR3 coding sequence is TGTGCCAGCATATCGTGGGGGGAGGGCAATGAGGGCTACACCTTC.

This clonotype was picked up a small number of times. This rearrangement joins TRBV20-1 to TRBJ2-6, with D perhaps given as TRBD1 or TRBD2 (7 bases each). The V gene lost 6 bases and the J gene lost 3 bases, with 15 bases spanning the gap. The CDR3 totals 15 residues. Germline CDR1 is DFQATT and CDR2 is SNEGSKA (reference sequence). CDR3 residues: CSATTGRGGANVLTF. The CDR3, as DNA: TGCAGTGCCACGACAGGGAGGGGTGGGGCCAACGTCCTGACTTTC.

This clonotype was counted between two and nine times. The rearrangement links TRBV7-9 to TRBJ2-1; perhaps TRBD2 as D (6 bases). V dropped 5 bases and J dropped 7 bases, with 12 bases sitting between them. CDR3 length: 13 residues. From germline, CDR1 is SEHNR and CDR2 FQNEAQ (reference sequence). CDR3 DNA: TGTGCCAGCAGCCTCTGGGACTTGAATGAGCAGTTCTTC. Protein: CASSLWDLNEQFF.

Only one count was recorded for this clonotype. The CDR3 region has the DNA TGTGCCGGGGAGCAGGGGGCAAGCTACACCTTC. Protein product: CAGEQGASYTF. The rearrangement links TRBV5-4 to TRBJ1-2; 8 bases agree with TRBD1. V was clipped by 10 bases and J by 9 bases; unmatched bases: 8. Germline V gene sequence: CDR1 SGHNT, CDR2 YYREEE (reference sequence). The CDR3 has 11 residues. The variable domain in full, with the rest retrieved from reference TRBV5-4 and TRBJ1-2, is ETGVTQSPTHLIKTRGQQVTLRCSSQSGHNTVSWYQQALGQGPQFIFQYYREEENGRGNFPPRFSGLQFPNYSSELNVNALELDDSALYLCAGEQGASYTFGSGTRLTVV.

This clonotype was observed a few times. This rearrangement joins TRBV4-2 to TRBJ2-4, with 13 bases lining up with TRBD2. The V and J ends lost 3 bases and 0 bases, in that order; junction bases with no gene match: 14. Germline loops: CDR1 LGHNA, CDR2 YNFKEQ. The CDR3 is 21 amino acids. The CDR3 DNA reads as TGTGCCAGCAGCCAGGAGGGGACTAGCGGGATTAATTTCCTAGCCAAAAACATTCAGTACTTC. As protein: CASSQEGTSGINFLAKNIQYF.

The chain couples TRBV3-1 to TRBJ1-1, with 7 positions matching TRBD1. Per the germline V gene, CDR1 is LGHDT and CDR2 is YNNKEL (reference sequence). The CDR3 contains 14 residues. The trim removed 3 bases at V and 3 bases at J, leaving 4 bases unmatched. The CDR3 reads CASSHSDRDTEAFF. CDR3 nucleotides: TGTGCCAGCAGCCATTCCGACAGGGACACTGAAGCTTTCTTT.

This sequence joins TRBV6-2 or TRBV6-3 and TRBJ2-3; the D is unclear. This CDR3 contains 14 residues. The V gene's germline CDR1 is MNHEY and CDR2 SVGEGT. Trimming removed 2 bases at V and 3 bases at J, with 9 bases between. The CDR3 coding sequence is TGTGCCAGCAGTTACAGGGTATGGACAGATACGCAGTATTTT. The encoded protein is CASSYRVWTDTQYF.

This clonotype showed up just a few times. The J gene is TRBJ1-4, the V gene TRBV10-3; 8 positions match TRBD1. The CDR3 consists of 13 residues. V shed 4 bases and J 5 bases; nucleotides not matched to a gene: 0. CDR1 is ENHRY and CDR2 is SYGVKD in the germline V gene. The CDR3: CAISGQGNEKLFF. The CDR3 DNA reads as TGTGCCATCAGTGGACAGGGGAATGAAAAACTGTTTTTT.

The CDR3 sequence: CASSSETGSYEQFF. The CDR3 DNA reads TGTGCCAGCAGCTCCGAGACCGGATCGTACGAGCAGTTCTTC. This chain connects TRBV5-4 to TRBJ2-1; D is undetermined. V dropped 3 bases and J dropped 10 bases, with 17 bases sitting between them. This CDR3 contains 14 residues. CDR1 and CDR2 (germline): SGHNT, YYREEE (reference sequence).

The chain is built from TRBV4-1 and TRBJ2-7; 8 bases line up with TRBD1. The junction had 7 bases not matched to a gene; V was cut back by 0 bases and J by 0 bases. Germline CDR1 is MGHRA and CDR2 is YSYEKL. The CDR3 extends over 17 amino acids. CDR3 protein: CASSQDWSGGFSYEQYF. For the CDR3, the DNA is TGCGCCAGCAGCCAAGATTGGTCAGGGGGCTTCTCCTACGAGCAGTACTTC.